What follows are 29 T cell receptor beta chains derived from one specimen sequenced in a study of cytomegalovirus exposure and HLA in healthy donors. The method was immunoSEQ multiplex PCR; TCRdb's version includes in-frame clones alone and lacks a portion of them. This table holds 200,000 to 250,000 clones, around 86% found once. Sequencing input: PBMCs. The receptors were gathered from a woman aged 18 to 35 in good health and CMV-seropositive.

The V and J genes are TRBV25-1 and TRBJ2-3, with a weak D call TRBD2 (6 bases). Germline lookup yields CDR1 MGHDK and CDR2 SYGVNS. The CDR3 length is 14 residues. Trimming removed 3 bases from V and 7 bases from J, with 14 bases in between. This CDR3 reads CASSETRGDYTQYF. The CDR3 DNA reads TGTGCCAGCAGTGAGACCCGCGGGGATTATACGCAGTATTTT. Variable domain in full (rest from reference TRBV25-1 and TRBJ2-3): EADIYQTPRYLVIGTGKKITLECSQTMGHDKMYWYQQDPGMELHLIHYSYGVNSTEKGDLSSESTVSRIRTEHFPLTLESARPSHTSQYLCASSETRGDYTQYFGPGTRLTVL.

The chain is built from TRBV7-7 and TRBJ1-1; no reliable D call. CDR1 SSHAT and CDR2 FNYEAQ come from the germline V gene (reference sequence). Trimming pared 5 bases from V and 1 base from J, leaving 8 bases between. This CDR3 spans 13 amino acids. The CDR3 DNA follows: TGTGCCAGCAGCCCACAGCCGAACACTGAAGCTTTCTTT. Protein sequence: CASSPQPNTEAFF.

Here the CDR3 DNA reads TGTGCCAGCAGTTTCCTAGCGGTGGTCTACGAGCAGTACTTC. It yields the protein CASSFLAVVYEQYF. This chain joins TRBV28 and TRBJ2-7; TRBD2 matches at 7 bases. Germline values: CDR1 MDHEN, CDR2 SYDVKM. With 3 bases clipped from V and 3 bases from J, the junction kept 5 bases outside the gene matches. This CDR3 spans 14 amino acids. Full variable domain (missing parts from reference TRBV28 and TRBJ2-7): DVKVTQSSRYLVKRTGEKVFLECVQDMDHENMFWYRQDPGLGLRLIYFSYDVKMKEKGDIPEGYSVSREKKERFSLILESASTNQTSMYLCASSFLAVVYEQYFGPGTRLTVT.

J is TRBJ2-7 and V is TRBV9; maybe TRBD2 (6 bases). Per the germline V gene, CDR1 is SGDLS and CDR2 is YYNGEE. Trimming took off 7 bases at V and 6 bases at J, with 11 bases between the two ends. The CDR3 contains 11 residues. CDR3 in amino acids: CASGTGGEQYF. The CDR3, as DNA: TGTGCCAGCGGCACCGGGGGCGAGCAGTACTTC.

The chain carries TRBV29-1 and TRBJ1-1; TRBD1 is a possible D gene (6 bases). V was clipped by 4 bases and J by 2 bases, with 11 bases between them. The germline CDR1 and CDR2 sequences are SQVTM and ANQGSEA. CDR3 length: 13 amino acids. CDR3 sequence reads: CSVAGGTNTEAFF. The CDR3 DNA follows: TGCAGCGTTGCGGGGGGGACAAACACTGAAGCTTTCTTT.

The table lists this clone with a count of one. The genes are TRBV9 and TRBJ2-7, with TRBD1 matching over 7 bases. Germline V gives CDR1 SGDLS, CDR2 YYNGEE. J gave up 4 bases and V 3 bases, and 10 bases lay outside the gene matches. The CDR3 spans 15 residues. CDR3 in amino acids: CASSETGVEGYEQYF. The CDR3 DNA reads TGTGCCAGCAGCGAAACAGGGGTTGAAGGGTACGAGCAGTACTTC.

This clone has just a few counts. This chain connects TRBV18 to TRBJ1-2, with 7 bases matching TRBD1. This CDR3 region has 14 residues. Trimming removed 3 bases from V and 3 bases from J; junction bases left unmatched: 4. In germline, CDR1 is KGHSH, CDR2 LQKENI. The CDR3 DNA reads as TGTGCCAGCTCACCGACAGGGAAGGACTATGGCTACACCTTC. Translation gives CASSPTGKDYGYTF.

The rearrangement links TRBV6-6 to TRBJ2-1, with D maybe TRBD2 (5 bases). V lost 5 bases, J lost 9 bases, and 17 bases lay in between. This CDR3 region has 14 residues. The V gene's germline CDR1 is MNHNY and CDR2 SVGAGI (reference sequence). The CDR3 loop reads CASSQDLGAGEQFF. CDR3 coding DNA: TGTGCCAGCAGTCAGGACTTGGGCGCGGGTGAGCAGTTCTTC.

This chain uses TRBV5-1 with TRBJ2-5; tentative D call: TRBD1 (6 bases). This CDR3 contains 15 residues. Germline loops: CDR1 SGHRS, CDR2 YFSETQ. With 0 bases removed from V and 5 bases from J, the gap between germline ends came to 14 bases. CDR3 protein: CASSLAGLQGETQYF. CDR3 sequence (DNA): TGCGCCAGCAGCTTGGCGGGGCTCCAGGGGGAGACCCAGTACTTC.

The sample holds a few counts of this clone. The chain carries TRBV6-6 and TRBJ2-1; 8 bases match TRBD2. The trim removed 7 bases at V and 8 bases at J, leaving 4 bases unmatched. The V gene's germline CDR1 is MNHNY and CDR2 SVGAGI (reference sequence). The length of the CDR3 is 12 residues. The CDR3, as DNA: TGTGCCAGCACCAACGGGGGGGATGAGCAGTTCTTC. Amino acids: CASTNGGDEQFF.

The chain uses TRBV9 and TRBJ1-1; the match to TRBD1 covers 8 bases. This CDR3 comprises 15 residues. Germline V CDR1 and CDR2: SGDLS, YYNGEE. V lost 0 bases to trimming and J lost 5 bases; unmatched junction nucleotides: 6. The CDR3: CASSVAGTGLTEAFF. In DNA form, the CDR3 reads TGTGCCAGCAGCGTAGCCGGGACAGGACTAACTGAAGCTTTCTTT. The variable domain in full, with the rest retrieved from reference TRBV9 and TRBJ1-1, is DSGVTQTPKHLITATGQRVTLRCSPRSGDLSVYWYQQSLDQGLQFLIQYYNGEERAKGNILERFSAQQFPDLHSELNLSSLELGDSALYFCASSVAGTGLTEAFFGQGTRLTVV.

The CDR3, as DNA: TGCGCCAGCAGTGAGTCGAAAACTAGCACAGATACGCAGTATTTT. Its protein product is CASSESKTSTDTQYF. This rearrangement joins TRBV10-1 to TRBJ2-3; D ambiguous. The germline V gene has CDR1 WNHNN and CDR2 SYGVQD (reference sequence). The CDR3 spans 15 residues. V lost 0 bases and J 0 bases, leaving 7 bases between the germline ends.

This clone occurred a few times. This sequence joins TRBV28 and TRBJ2-5; the match to TRBD1 covers 8 bases. The CDR3 runs to 14 residues. J gave up 5 bases and V 4 bases, and 6 bases lay outside the gene matches. CDR1 and CDR2 (germline): MDHEN, SYDVKM. The CDR3 nucleotides read TGTGCCAGCAGTTCCTGGACAGGGCGGGAGACCCAGTACTTC. Its protein is CASSSWTGRETQYF.

V and J are TRBV5-1 and TRBJ1-2; possible D gene TRBD1, 5 bases. The CDR3 consists of 14 residues. V lost 4 bases and J lost 8, with 18 bases in between. Germline CDR1 SGHRS, CDR2 YFSETQ. CDR3 protein: CASSLGTEVGGYTF. The CDR3 bases are TGCGCCAGCAGCCTCGGGACTGAAGTTGGCGGCTACACCTTC.

The chain couples TRBV5-1 to TRBJ1-2; 7 nucleotides line up with TRBD1. J lost 4 bases, V lost 3 bases, and 9 bases had no gene match. The V gene's germline CDR1 is SGHRS and CDR2 YFSETQ. The length of the CDR3 is 15 residues. The CDR3 region is CASSSGGQTIYGYTF. CDR3 DNA: TGCGCCAGCAGCTCCGGGGGACAGACCATCTATGGCTACACCTTC. Full variable domain (remainder filled in from reference TRBV5-1 and TRBJ1-2): KAGVTQTPRYLIKTRGQQVTLSCSPISGHRSVSWYQQTPGQGLQFLFEYFSETQRNKGNFPGRFSGRQFSNSRSEMNVSTLELGDSALYLCASSSGGQTIYGYTFGSGTRLTVV.

J is TRBJ2-7 and V is TRBV4-1, with a tentative D call TRBD2 (6 bases). Germline V gene sequence: CDR1 MGHRA, CDR2 YSYEKL. This CDR3 contains 16 residues. V gave up 1 base and J gave up 2 bases, with 15 bases separating them. This CDR3 is CASSQVYIADTYEQYF. The CDR3 DNA reads as TGCGCCAGCAGCCAAGTTTATATAGCGGATACCTACGAGCAGTACTTC.

This rearrangement joins TRBV9 to TRBJ2-1; 9 bases match TRBD2. The CDR3 runs 15 residues. With 4 bases clipped from V and 6 bases from J, the junction kept 8 bases outside the gene matches. Germline CDR1 is SGDLS and CDR2 is YYNGEE. CDR3 in amino acids: CASSIIAGVPNEQFF. CDR3 in DNA: TGTGCCAGCAGCATCATAGCGGGAGTCCCCAATGAGCAGTTCTTC.

A few counts support this clone. The J gene is TRBJ2-5, the V gene TRBV7-9, with D unresolved. The germline V gene encodes CDR1 SEHNR and CDR2 FQNEAQ (reference sequence). Trimming took 5 bases from V and 4 from J, leaving 5 bases between them. This CDR3 is built from 11 residues. The CDR3 reads CASSLSETQYF. CDR3 bases: TGTGCCAGCAGCCTTTCAGAGACCCAGTACTTC.

This clone appeared a single time. CDR3: CASSLEGARGQWERETQYF. The DNA for the CDR3 is TGTGCCAGCAGTTTAGAGGGGGCCCGGGGACAATGGGAAAGGGAGACCCAGTACTTC. The chain combines TRBV27 with TRBJ2-5; 7 positions agree with TRBD1. Germline values: CDR1 MNHEY, CDR2 SMNVEV (reference sequence). J was trimmed by 5 bases and V by 2 bases; bases with no gene match: 20. This CDR3 is built from 19 residues.

The genes are TRBV7-9 and TRBJ2-5; D gene unclear. V dropped 4 bases and J dropped 5 bases, with 14 bases sitting between them. The CDR3 is 14 amino acids. CDR1 and CDR2 from the germline V gene are SEHNR and FQNEAQ (reference sequence). Here the CDR3 DNA reads TGTGCCAGCAGCTCCCCCCTAGACGTGGAGACCCAGTACTTC. This codes for CASSSPLDVETQYF.

The chain employs TRBV28 and TRBJ1-2; D is ambiguous. The CDR3 extends over 16 amino acids. Trimming removed 6 bases from V and 0 bases from J, with 17 bases in between. Germline V lookup: CDR1 MDHEN, CDR2 SYDVKM. CDR3 nucleotide sequence: TGTGCCAGCAGATACAAAGGACTGCTAGCTAACTATGGCTACACCTTC. Encoded protein: CASRYKGLLANYGYTF.

This chain's CDR3 is CASVTGFQPQHF. The CDR3 DNA is TGTGCCAGCGTTACAGGGTTTCAGCCCCAGCATTTT. The rearrangement uses TRBV6-1 and TRBJ1-5, with a possible D match to TRBD1 (6 bases). V lost 8 bases and J 6 bases, leaving 11 bases between the germline ends. The CDR3 contains 12 residues. The germline gives CDR1 MNHNS, CDR2 SASEGT.

A note on this clone: A single base separates this from a much larger clone, so it may be a read error. The chain is built from TRBV28 and TRBJ2-1; 11 bases fit TRBD2. Germline loops: CDR1 MDHEN, CDR2 SYDVKM. This CDR3 region has 14 residues. V trimming: 4 bases; J trimming: 6 bases; junction bases outside the gene matches: 2. CDR3 DNA: TGTGCCAGCAGTTCCGGGACTAGCGGCAATGAGCAGTTCTTC. Translation gives CASSSGTSGNEQFF.

The chain couples TRBV28 to TRBJ1-1; D remains unclear. This CDR3 is built from 14 residues. Trimming removed 8 bases at V and 4 bases at J, with 17 bases between. The V gene's germline CDR1 is MDHEN and CDR2 SYDVKM. CDR3 in DNA: TGTGCCAGCGTGCTGGAGCAGCCGGGCACTGAAGCTTTCTTT. It translates to CASVLEQPGTEAFF.

The V gene is TRBV27, the J gene TRBJ2-7; TRBD1 matches 7 bases. The CDR3 totals 14 residues. The germline gives CDR1 MNHEY, CDR2 SMNVEV (reference sequence). V dropped 5 bases and J dropped 3; count of bases not matched to a gene: 7. This CDR3 reads CASSPRGKNYEQYF. The CDR3 nucleotides read TGTGCCAGCAGTCCCAGGGGGAAAAACTACGAGCAGTACTTC.

This chain uses TRBV9 with TRBJ2-5, with D perhaps TRBD2 (5 bases). The CDR3 totals 14 residues. Germline loops: CDR1 SGDLS, CDR2 YYNGEE. Trimming took off 3 bases at V and 1 base at J, with 10 bases between the two ends. CDR3 amino acids: CASSAYRGQETQYF. DNA of the CDR3: TGTGCCAGCAGCGCTTACCGGGGCCAAGAGACCCAGTACTTC.

The chain has TRBV4-2 and TRBJ2-2; D might be TRBD2 (6 bases). CDR3 length: 17 residues. V lost 1 base and J 1 base, leaving 13 bases between the germline ends. Per the germline V gene, CDR1 is LGHNA and CDR2 is YNFKEQ. The CDR3 nucleotides read TGTGCCAGCAGCCAAGTTCCGGGACTCGGGAACACCGGGGAGCTGTTTTTT. Translated, it gives CASSQVPGLGNTGELFF.

The chain has TRBV5-4 and TRBJ2-7; D gene unclear. CDR1 and CDR2 (germline): SGHNT, YYREEE (reference sequence). The CDR3 has 12 residues. V gave up 1 base and J gave up 7 bases, with 9 bases separating them. DNA of the CDR3: TGTGCCAGCAGCTTGTTGGAGAGGGAGCAGTACTTC. Residues: CASSLLEREQYF.

The chain is built from TRBV28 and TRBJ1-1; D ambiguous. This CDR3 comprises 11 residues. Trimming took off 4 bases at V and 3 bases at J, with 3 bases between the two ends. Germline CDR1 is MDHEN and CDR2 is SYDVKM. Here the CDR3 DNA reads TGTGCCAGCAGTTCAGACACTGAAGCTTTCTTT. Amino acid sequence: CASSSDTEAFF. The variable domain in full, completed from reference TRBV28 and TRBJ1-1, reads DVKVTQSSRYLVKRTGEKVFLECVQDMDHENMFWYRQDPGLGLRLIYFSYDVKMKEKGDIPEGYSVSREKKERFSLILESASTNQTSMYLCASSSDTEAFFGQGTRLTVV.